This is a list of T cell receptor beta chains from one sample in a study of identical twins. In TCRdb, the 5' RACE reads were re-called with MiXCR into one record per CDR3 protein. The table has around 230,000 distinct CDR3 sequences, less than 10% seen once; the top ten hold 4.5% to 5.5%. Sequencing used memory (CD45RO+) T cells sorted from blood. These receptors came from a young woman in good health. The CDR3 runs from the conserved cysteine through the conserved F or W.

>TRBV29-1|14
CSAASGISHNEQFF
>TRBV20-1|17
CSAPGLAGGPNTGELFF
>TRBV2|13
CASSVYRQETQYF
>TRBV5-1|12
CASSLVGNGYTF
>TRBV28|12
CASSQISKSPYF
>TRBV11-3|13
CASSVMGLYGYTF
>TRBV10-3|13
CAIGNSGSPEQYF
>TRBV5-1|14
CASSSGTNQETQYF
>TRBV6-5|16
CASSYKAQGLTYEQYF
>TRBV30|14
CAWSVSRGGSPVSF
>TRBV9|16
CASSDSSGSYTDTQYF
>TRBV7-2|12
CASSSQYGELFF
>TRBV5-4|16
CASSPRDGLSTDTQYF
>TRBV7-9|15
CASSKHQGSNEKLFF
>TRBV5-1|14
CASSLQGPTDTQYF
>TRBV7-2|15
CASSLDSGPQETQYF
>TRBV20-1|14
CSASELVTYNEQFF
>TRBV20-1|13
CSKRRMITDTQYF
>TRBV24-1|12
CATAWEPYEQYF
>TRBV5-6|16
CASSSDWGQIYNEQFF
>TRBV20-1|16
CSASAPRREVYNEQFF
>TRBV7-9|16
CASSLGGGLGSYEQYF
>TRBV7-9|14
CASSTGQGNTEAFF
>TRBV10-3|13
CAIGRDHNQPQHF
>TRBV6-2/TRBV6-3|16
CASEGGAWRGYNEQFF
>TRBV3-1|12
CASSQDRSGYTF
>TRBV20-1|16
CSARDPGQAVNTEAFF
>TRBV25-1|13
CASTKTDQETQYF